Here is one T cell receptor beta chain with its context. This sample stems from a study of blood T cell repertoires in COVID-19. After removal of 6 bases from V and 5 bases from J, the junction contained 3 bases not matched to a gene. The CDR3 covers 13 residues. Germline values: CDR1 KGHSH, CDR2 LQKENI. Assay used: immunoSEQ multiplex PCR; TCRdb lists only in-frame clones, some missing. The table lists about 220,000 clones, roughly 81% of them singletons. The chain couples TRBV18 to TRBJ2-7; 11 positions match TRBD1. Sequences were obtained from peripheral blood. The receptor comes from a man in his forties or fifties who had recovered from COVID-19. For the CDR3, the DNA is TGTGCCAGCTCCCGGGGACAGGGGGACGAGCAGTACTTC. Translation gives CASSRGQGDEQYF.